Each of the 21 T cell receptor beta chains below was sequenced from the same sample in a study of T cell responses to AZD1222 COVID-19 vaccine (dated by TCRdb to the early 2020s). Libraries were made using the immunoSEQ multiplex PCR assay. Held by TCRdb, this immuneACCESS table contains in-frame sequences only and omits some clones. Under half of the omission traces to an unresolved V gene where checked; the cause of the rest is unknown. The sample yields more than 100,000 clones; 93% were counted once. The ten largest clones add up to 4.5% to 6% of the sample. Per the publication, the time point label means: baseline before first vaccination. The sample was peripheral blood, taken on day 0 of AZD1222 vaccination. Receptors were obtained from an adult in good health.

The rearrangement links TRBV7-8 to TRBJ1-2; 9 bases map to TRBD1. Per the germline V gene, CDR1 is SGHVS and CDR2 is FQNEAQ. The CDR3 spans 15 residues. V shed 5 bases, J shed 4 bases, and the junction held 8 bases outside the gene matches. This chain's CDR3 is CASSPEPGQGYGYTF. The DNA of the CDR3 is TGTGCCAGCAGCCCAGAACCGGGACAGGGCTATGGCTACACCTTC.

The V gene is TRBV7-8, the J gene TRBJ2-5; TRBD2 might be the D (6 bases). Looked up from germline, CDR1 is SGHVS and CDR2 is FQNEAQ. Trimming shortened V by 7 bases and J by 4 bases, and 16 bases separated the two germline ends. The CDR3 is 14 amino acids. The CDR3 DNA reads TGTGCCAGCACCCTCCCCGAGGGAGGAGAGACCCAGTACTTC. It translates to CASTLPEGGETQYF.

This chain connects TRBV6-6 to TRBJ2-3; tentative D call: TRBD2 (5 bases). Trimming stripped 5 bases from V and 1 base from J, with 10 bases between. The CDR3 sequence is 14 residues long. Germline V gene lookup returns CDR1 MNHNY and CDR2 SVGAGI (reference sequence). CDR3 sequence (DNA): TGTGCCAGCAGTGAGGGAATGCGCACAGATACGCAGTATTTT. Translating gives CASSEGMRTDTQYF.

This clone was counted at least ten times. V is TRBV11-2 and J is TRBJ1-2; D gene uncertain. Germline CDR1 reads SGHAT; CDR2 reads FQNNGV. The CDR3 totals 15 residues. V lost 5 bases, J lost 2 bases, and 15 bases lay in between. As DNA, the CDR3 is TGTGCCAGCAGCCCAGATACAAAGCCGAACTATGGCTACACCTTC. Its protein is CASSPDTKPNYGYTF.

The rearrangement joins TRBV19 to TRBJ1-1, with a weak D call TRBD1 (5 bases). In germline, CDR1 is LNHDA, CDR2 SQIVND (reference sequence). V dropped 3 bases and J dropped 0 bases, with 14 bases sitting between them. The CDR3 contains 16 residues. DNA for the CDR3: TGTGCCAGTAGTATGACAGCCGCCCCCATGAACACTGAAGCTTTCTTT. Translated: CASSMTAAPMNTEAFF.

This rearrangement joins TRBV18 to TRBJ1-4; D not certain. Germline CDR1 KGHSH, CDR2 LQKENI. This CDR3 contains 14 residues. Trimming removed 1 base from V and 8 bases from J, with 11 bases in between. CDR3 loop: CASSPRRAEEKLFF. The CDR3 DNA sequence: TGTGCCAGCTCACCACGCCGGGCGGAAGAAAAACTGTTTTTT.

CDR3 in amino acids: CASSPDTYEQYF. Written as DNA, the CDR3 is TGTGCCAGCAGCCCGGACACCTACGAGCAGTACTTC. The chain joins TRBV11-2 to TRBJ2-7; D is perhaps TRBD1 (5 bases). Germline CDR1 reads SGHAT; CDR2 reads FQNNGV. V gave up 5 bases and J gave up 2 bases, with 7 bases separating them. The CDR3 is made up of 12 amino acids.

This clone was picked up one time. This chain joins TRBV10-3 and TRBJ2-1; 7 bases map to TRBD2. The CDR3 runs 17 residues. After removal of 4 bases from V and 3 bases from J, the junction contained 12 bases not matched to a gene. Germline V lookup: CDR1 ENHRY, CDR2 SYGVKD. CDR3 bases: TGTGCCATCAGTGGGGTCCCGGTAGGACTAGACTACAATGAGCAGTTCTTC. This codes for CAISGVPVGLDYNEQFF.

The V call is TRBV5-5, the J call TRBJ2-3; no clear D. This CDR3 contains 15 residues. Trimming pared 1 base from V and 4 bases from J, leaving 13 bases between. Germline V gives CDR1 SGHKS, CDR2 YYEKEE (reference sequence). Written as DNA, the CDR3 is TGTGCCAGCAGCTTGTTAGGGTTCCAGGCAGATACGCAGTATTTT. Translated: CASSLLGFQADTQYF. Full variable domain (outside the CDR3, taken from reference TRBV5-5 and TRBJ2-3): DAGVTQSPTHLIKTRGQQVTLRCSPISGHKSVSWYQQVLGQGPQFIFQYYEKEERGRGNFPDRFSARQFPNYSSELNVNALLLGDSALYLCASSLLGFQADTQYFGPGTRLTVL.

The chain has TRBV13 and TRBJ2-5; 10 bases line up with TRBD2. Germline trimming cut 2 bases from V and 2 bases from J; bases unmatched to any gene: 5. The CDR3 runs to 16 residues. CDR1 PRHDT and CDR2 FYEKMQ come from the germline V gene (reference sequence). In DNA, the CDR3 is TGTGCCAGCAGCTTAAGAGCTAGCGGGAGACAAGAGACCCAGTACTTC. It encodes CASSLRASGRQETQYF.

This clone was seen once. J is TRBJ2-3 and V is TRBV20-1, with D hard to call. With 3 bases removed from V and 2 bases from J, the gap between germline ends came to 18 bases. Germline CDR1 reads DFQATT; CDR2 reads SNEGSKA (reference sequence). CDR3 length: 16 residues. The chain's CDR3 is CSASRRTRLSTDTQYF. DNA for the CDR3: TGCAGTGCTAGTCGCAGGACGAGACTTTCCACAGATACGCAGTATTTT.

The DNA for the CDR3 is TGTGCCAGCAGCAAGACCCCCCGCGGGGAGCTGTTTTTT. Protein: CASSKTPRGELFF. V usage is TRBV2 and J usage is TRBJ2-2; D is unresolved. The CDR3 runs to 13 residues. The V end was cut by 6 bases, the J end by 7 bases, with 12 bases between. Germline lookup yields CDR1 SNHLY and CDR2 FYNNEI.

The chain links TRBV30 to TRBJ1-1, with 7 bases aligning to TRBD1. The junction had 6 bases not matched to a gene; V was cut back by 5 bases and J by 9 bases. The CDR3 loop spans 11 amino acids. CDR1 and CDR2 (germline): GTSNPN, SVGIG (reference sequence). CDR3 sequence (DNA): TGTGCCTGGGCAGGGGGGACCAAAGCTTTCTTT. Translation gives CAWAGGTKAFF.

The chain joins TRBV11-3 to TRBJ2-3; no firm D call. CDR3 size: 12 residues. The V gene's germline CDR1 is SGHNT and CDR2 YENEEA. Trimming took off 4 bases at V and 4 bases at J, with 6 bases between the two ends. CDR3 amino acids: CASSSSADTQYF. For the CDR3, the DNA is TGTGCCAGCAGCTCCTCAGCAGATACGCAGTATTTT.

The chain employs TRBV5-5 and TRBJ2-1; D gene ambiguous. The germline V and J ends were trimmed by 0 bases and 10 bases, with 5 bases remaining between them. The germline CDR1 and CDR2 sequences are SGHKS and YYEKEE (reference sequence). CDR3 length: 11 residues. DNA for the CDR3: TGTGCCAGCAGCTTGGTAGAAGAGCAGTTCTTC. It is translated as CASSLVEEQFF.

The chain has TRBV24-1 and TRBJ1-1; D is possibly TRBD1 (6 bases). CDR1 is KGHDR, CDR2 SFDVKD, per germline. The CDR3 totals 14 residues. Trimming pared 5 bases from V and 2 bases from J, leaving 11 bases between. CDR3 amino acids: CATSGWGPNTEAFF. The CDR3 DNA reads as TGTGCCACCAGTGGGTGGGGGCCAAACACTGAAGCTTTCTTT.

V and J are TRBV5-1 and TRBJ1-2; D not resolved. This CDR3 has 16 residues. Germline-derived CDR1 and CDR2 are SGHRS and YFSETQ. V lost 0 bases, J lost 2 bases, and 14 bases lay in between. The CDR3 reads CASSLGSGVRNYGYTF. CDR3 DNA: TGCGCCAGCAGCTTGGGATCCGGCGTGAGAAACTATGGCTACACCTTC.

This rearrangement joins TRBV6-1 to TRBJ1-6; tentative D call: TRBD1 (5 bases). The CDR3 consists of 15 residues. The ends were cut back, 1 base at V and 6 bases at J, with 10 bases in the middle. Germline CDR1 reads MNHNS; CDR2 reads SASEGT. The CDR3 DNA reads as TGTGCCAGCAGTGAAGTGGACACTTCTAATTCACCCCTCCACTTT. Encoded protein: CASSEVDTSNSPLHF.

This chain connects TRBV5-6 to TRBJ1-1; 9 nucleotides align to TRBD1. The CDR3 extends over 16 amino acids. The V gene's germline CDR1 is SGHDT and CDR2 YYEEEE. The ends lost 2 bases at V and 1 base at J; junction bases unmatched: 6. This CDR3 reads CASSFYRGRGNTEAFF. Here the CDR3 DNA reads TGTGCCAGCAGCTTTTACAGGGGGCGCGGGAACACTGAAGCTTTCTTT.

V is TRBV2 and J is TRBJ2-3; perhaps TRBD2 as D (5 bases). Germline loops: CDR1 SNHLY, CDR2 FYNNEI. The CDR3 has 12 residues. Trimming removed 6 bases from V and 2 bases from J, with 6 bases in between. The DNA of the CDR3 is TGTGCCAGCAGCCTAGCCACAGATACGCAGTATTTT. Its translation is CASSLATDTQYF.

V usage is TRBV19 and J usage is TRBJ1-2; 7 positions match TRBD1. Germline V gives CDR1 LNHDA, CDR2 SQIVND (reference sequence). V dropped 5 bases and J dropped 7; count of bases not matched to a gene: 16. The CDR3 loop spans 16 amino acids. The CDR3 protein is CASSAWDSFGGFGYTF. CDR3 DNA: TGTGCCAGTAGTGCCTGGGACAGTTTTGGCGGCTTTGGCTACACCTTC. Full variable domain (rest looked up from reference TRBV19 and TRBJ1-2): DGGITQSPKYLFRKEGQNVTLSCEQNLNHDAMYWYRQDPGQGLRLIYYSQIVNDFQKGDIAEGYSVSREKKESFPLTVTSAQKNPTAFYLCASSAWDSFGGFGYTFGSGTRLTVV.